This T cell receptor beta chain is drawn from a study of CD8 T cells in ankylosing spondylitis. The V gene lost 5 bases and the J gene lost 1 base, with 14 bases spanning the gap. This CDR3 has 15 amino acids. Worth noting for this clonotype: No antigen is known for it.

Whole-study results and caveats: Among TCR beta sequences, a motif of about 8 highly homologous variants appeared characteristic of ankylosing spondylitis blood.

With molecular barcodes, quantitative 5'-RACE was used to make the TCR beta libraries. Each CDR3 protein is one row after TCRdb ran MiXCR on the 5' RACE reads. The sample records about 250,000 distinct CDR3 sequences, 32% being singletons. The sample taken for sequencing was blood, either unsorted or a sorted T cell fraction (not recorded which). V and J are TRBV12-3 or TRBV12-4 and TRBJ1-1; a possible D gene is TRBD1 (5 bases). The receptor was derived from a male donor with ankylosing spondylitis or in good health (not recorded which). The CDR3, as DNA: TGTGCCAGCAGTCCCGTCGGGGCGACGAACACTGAAGCTTTCTTT. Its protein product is CASSPVGATNTEAFF.